This is a list of T cell receptor beta chains from one sample in a study of T-cell memory formation after mild COVID-19. TCRdb reprocessed the 5' RACE reads via MiXCR and lists one record per CDR3 protein. The sample has 120,000 to 150,000 distinct CDR3 sequences; roughly 6.3% are singletons. The sequenced material came from PBMCs or a T cell subset sorted from them (not recorded which). Every receptor here comes from an adult woman who had mild COVID-19 (a few samples of this study predate the infection). Cell type and time point are not known. Both conserved end residues are part of each CDR3.

TRBV20-1 CSALGGEGSNQPQHF
TRBV6-5 CASSYSPTGNYGYTF
TRBV12-3/TRBV12-4 CASSSQGGTQYF
TRBV12-3/TRBV12-4 CASSLGGAGVEKLFF
TRBV6-6 CASSYSSGLAGGLAKNIQYF
TRBV7-9 CASSSLGSGNTEAFF
TRBV7-9 CASSRDSRQETQYF
TRBV19 CASSFRTGPTGELFF
TRBV5-1 CASSLPRNSGANVLTF
TRBV29-1 CSVQIAGRMNTQYF
TRBV29-1 CSVEQGASGNTIYF
TRBV7-8 CASSLALRGYSSGNTIYF
TRBV9 CASSVANGGAYNEQFF
TRBV4-1 CASSQVFGGLGGVQETQYF
TRBV3-1 CASSQEAGAETQYF
TRBV11-2 CASSLGPPSEQYF
TRBV24-1 CATSDQGQGATGGELFF
TRBV7-2 CASSFRGAGNEKLFF
TRBV7-3 CASSLEAGSSYEQYF
TRBV5-6 CASSLLTGNKNIQYF
TRBV6-2/TRBV6-3 CASSYLPGRADYEQYF
TRBV10-3 CAISSPRDEQYF
TRBV7-7 CASSPWGEGETQYF
TRBV5-1 CASSWGRPGQETQYF
TRBV3-1 CASSQAPIGGPYEQYF
TRBV6-2/TRBV6-3 CASSYSQGAIYNEQFF
TRBV20-1 CSATGTGGTNTEAFF
TRBV3-1 CASSPRGPSYGYTF
TRBV12-3/TRBV12-4 CASSPGTGVLGYTF
TRBV5-1 CASRDVVTGGYTF
TRBV2 CASSLEDEQYF
TRBV25-1 CASSDPRGADTQYF
TRBV30 CAWSVLQGVTGELFF
TRBV18 CASSPPAQETQYF
TRBV10-3 CAISEQGGKAYEQYF
TRBV4-1 CASSQEGASGYQQFF
TRBV6-4 CASSRTGSSYNEQFF
TRBV4-3 CASSQGWGDRYGYTF
TRBV9 CASSPGASGLRSTDTQYF
TRBV6-4 CASRESGTIPNYGYTF
TRBV19 CASSKDRDTEAFF
TRBV30 CAWSRIGNEQFF
TRBV7-9 CASIEHTSRDTQYF
TRBV7-9 CASIRTGGWTEAFF
TRBV6-5 CASSYPGRMNTEAFF
TRBV5-1 CASSRMAGPSYEQYF
TRBV13 CASSPRVEERSLTSNTEAFF
TRBV29-1 CSVQDGNQPQHF
TRBV7-3 CASSLSGGGADGYTF
TRBV7-9 CASSPKTAMNTEAFF
TRBV27 CASSSSSGANVLTF
TRBV30 CAWSGPGWGAEAFF
TRBV10-2 CASRGTSGGAAWEQFF
TRBV12-3/TRBV12-4 CASSPPPGSGSNEQFF
TRBV20-1 CSARGTDHSGANVLTF
TRBV7-6 CASSSGANYGYTF